This T cell receptor beta chain derives from a study of long-term antiretroviral therapy in people with HIV. Looked up from germline, CDR1 is LGHNA and CDR2 is YSLEER. The V and J ends lost 0 bases and 0 bases respectively, with 3 bases between them. The length of the CDR3 is 13 residues. Findings and caveats of the study: Drawn between the mid-2000s and the late 2010s, the blood was possibly obtained under older ART regimens. CDR3 lengths in HIV samples spanned a narrower range than controls.

Version v3.0 of the immunoSEQ assay was performed at survey level. Produced via immunoSEQ multiplex PCR; TCRdb's table is partial and in-frame only. The sample has about 22,000 clones, more than 70% seen once. To note about this clone: Its antigen is unknown.

The chain combines TRBV4-3 with TRBJ2-7; D is uncertain. This clonotype originated in a man aged 55 to 69 with HIV. The source material was unsorted PBMCs, sampled 1.3 years after starting antiretroviral therapy. Written as DNA, the CDR3 is TGCGCCAGCAGCCAAGATTCCTCCTACGAGCAGTACTTC. Protein sequence: CASSQDSSYEQYF.